This TCR beta chain was identified during a study of cytomegalovirus exposure and HLA in healthy donors. Background on the study: Researchers previously reported finding fewer than 140 million unique TCR beta sequences from approximately 190 million T cells.

CDR1 is MNHEY and CDR2 is SMNVEV in the germline V gene (reference sequence). The CDR3 has 19 residues. V lost 7 bases and J lost 0; bases outside the gene matches: 17. This clone was recorded only once. With 60 Vbeta and 13 Jbeta primers, the PCR was carried out. Assay: immunoSEQ multiplex PCR; the TCRdb copy retains only in-frame clones and omits some. The table has some 100,000 clones, around 80% seen once. This sequence was found in a female donor in good health and CMV-seropositive. The specimen was PBMCs. The rearrangement uses TRBV27 and TRBJ2-2; 7 positions match TRBD2. The CDR3 region has the DNA TGTGCCAGCAAGAGGACTAGTAGCTCCCTCAACGCGAACACCGGGGAGCTGTTTTTT. Translated, it gives CASKRTSSSLNANTGELFF.